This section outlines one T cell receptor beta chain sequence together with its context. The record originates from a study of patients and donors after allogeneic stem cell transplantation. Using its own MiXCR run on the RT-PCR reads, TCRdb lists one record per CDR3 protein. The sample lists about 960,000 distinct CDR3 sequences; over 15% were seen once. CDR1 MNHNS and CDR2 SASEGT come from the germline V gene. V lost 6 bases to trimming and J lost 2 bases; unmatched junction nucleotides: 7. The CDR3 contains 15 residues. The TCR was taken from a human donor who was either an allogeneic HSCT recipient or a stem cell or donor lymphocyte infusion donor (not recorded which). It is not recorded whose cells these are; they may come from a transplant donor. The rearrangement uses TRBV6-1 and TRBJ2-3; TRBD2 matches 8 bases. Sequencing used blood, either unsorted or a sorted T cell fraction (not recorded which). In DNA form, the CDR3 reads TGTGCCAGCAGGGGTATAGCGGGGAACACAGATACGCAGTATTTT. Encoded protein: CASRGIAGNTDTQYF.